This TCR beta chain is drawn from a study of shared clonotypes between healthy human individuals. Study-level information: Three CD4 naive, three CD4 memory, two CD8 naive and one CD8 memory plate were used per donor.

Recent vaccinations or acute infections were absent in the healthy HIV-negative adult donors. Caucasian adults living in Nashville, Tennessee, provided all samples. The CDR3 runs to 14 residues. Germline loops: CDR1 SSHAT, CDR2 FNYEAQ (reference sequence). V was shortened by 1 base and J by 5 bases, with 11 bases between the two germline ends. In the original processing: In the immunoSEQ data, sequences were junction-only and lacked quality scores, so filtering differed. Using immunoSEQ multiplex PCR, the repertoire was profiled, and TCRdb retains in-frame clones only, with some absent. The V and J calls and clone size come from that table; D and trimming were worked out from the DNA. The sample lists 550,000 to 800,000 clones, around 74% occurring once.

The sequence derives from a woman aged 25 to 45 in good health. Sequenced input: memory CD4+ T cells sorted from blood. Indicated subset: CD45RA-negative fraction. The chain has TRBV7-7 and TRBJ2-5, with a tentative D call TRBD1 (5 bases). CDR3 DNA: TGTGCCAGCAGCTTAGTAGGGGCTGGGGAGACCCAGTACTTC. It encodes CASSLVGAGETQYF. The full variable domain, completed using reference TRBV7-7 and TRBJ2-5, is GAGVSQSPRYKVTKRGQDVTLRCDPISSHATLYWYQQALGQGPEFLTYFNYEAQPDKSGLPSDRFSAERPEGSISTLTIQRTEQRDSAMYRCASSLVGAGETQYFGPGTRLLVL.